This is a list of T cell receptor beta chains from one sample in a study of shared clonotypes between healthy human individuals. Some clones are missing from TCRdb's copy, which holds only in-frame ones; the method was immunoSEQ multiplex PCR. The sample has under 600,000 clones, roughly 97% seen once. Sequencing was performed on naive CD4+ T cells sorted from blood. The receptors were sampled from a woman aged 25 to 39 in good health. Both conserved end residues are trimmed from each CDR3. Size tells how often a clone was seen (once, few, many) or the class of an expanded clone, and some rows leave it out.

cdr3_aa: ASSPGYRSGANVLT
clone_size: once
v_call: TRBV2

cdr3_aa: ASSWSTDNYGYT
clone_size: once
v_call: TRBV5-8

cdr3_aa: ASSSSTGLEQY
clone_size: once
v_call: TRBV7-9

cdr3_aa: ASTRPGGGEAF
clone_size: -
v_call: TRBV7-8

cdr3_aa: ASYDVGSMTPLH
clone_size: once
v_call: TRBV18

cdr3_aa: AISDSWDGNQPQH
clone_size: -
v_call: TRBV10-3

cdr3_aa: ASSFLGLAGYNEQF
clone_size: -
v_call: TRBV5-1

cdr3_aa: ASSQGASYNEQF
clone_size: -
v_call: TRBV18

cdr3_aa: ASSTRTGSGNTIY
clone_size: -
v_call: TRBV9

cdr3_aa: ASSPRRGSSYEQY
clone_size: -
v_call: TRBV18

cdr3_aa: ASSLTRNEQF
clone_size: -
v_call: TRBV7-2

cdr3_aa: AWSRGFGNQPQH
clone_size: -
v_call: TRBV30

cdr3_aa: ASSFTAPYYSPLH
clone_size: -
v_call: TRBV28

cdr3_aa: ASSGGSDTGELF
clone_size: -
v_call: TRBV28

cdr3_aa: ASSPTSEGQPQH
clone_size: -
v_call: TRBV7-9

cdr3_aa: ASSLEWDRSYEQY
clone_size: -
v_call: TRBV5-1

cdr3_aa: ASSLIRYEQY
clone_size: -
v_call: TRBV13

cdr3_aa: ASSQRTGTNTEAF
clone_size: -
v_call: TRBV11-2

cdr3_aa: ASSSVAGPGIGELF
clone_size: -
v_call: TRBV7-6

cdr3_aa: ASRHATGGYGELF
clone_size: -
v_call: TRBV4-2

cdr3_aa: ASSLVGTGARGEKLF
clone_size: -
v_call: TRBV5-1

cdr3_aa: ASKVFGRGAEQY
clone_size: -
v_call: TRBV27

cdr3_aa: ASSESGRTDTQY
clone_size: -
v_call: TRBV2

cdr3_aa: ASSLSGGEQY
clone_size: -
v_call: TRBV11-2

cdr3_aa: ASSLTGTARNSPLH
clone_size: -
v_call: TRBV5-4

cdr3_aa: ASSPVLAGASYEQY
clone_size: -
v_call: TRBV10-2

cdr3_aa: ASSLKGSPPEAF
clone_size: -
v_call: TRBV7-2

cdr3_aa: ASSYSPGQVVGEQF
clone_size: -
v_call: TRBV6-5

cdr3_aa: ASSESPGMNYGYT
clone_size: -
v_call: TRBV6-1

cdr3_aa: AFRTTPGYGYT
clone_size: -
v_call: TRBV30

cdr3_aa: ASSPDREGGGYT
clone_size: -
v_call: TRBV19

cdr3_aa: ASSYSYTNTEAF
clone_size: -
v_call: TRBV6-5

cdr3_aa: ASSERGASRLSYEQY
clone_size: -
v_call: TRBV6-1

cdr3_aa: ASSLVTVTNYGYT
clone_size: -
v_call: TRBV7-2

cdr3_aa: ASSLEYTEAF
clone_size: -
v_call: TRBV7-9

cdr3_aa: ASSQATRDYGYT
clone_size: -
v_call: TRBV4-1

cdr3_aa: ASMQGPPYEQY
clone_size: once
v_call: TRBV28

cdr3_aa: ASSFLSANEQF
clone_size: -
v_call: TRBV27

cdr3_aa: ASSLVETQY
clone_size: -
v_call: TRBV7-9

cdr3_aa: ASSDTGTGGYEQY
clone_size: -
v_call: TRBV7-8

cdr3_aa: ASSPTGTAKFDEQF
clone_size: -
v_call: TRBV19

cdr3_aa: ASSEDRNTEAF
clone_size: -
v_call: TRBV25-1

cdr3_aa: ATSRWSEDTEAF
clone_size: -
v_call: TRBV15

cdr3_aa: ASSDRGYYDYT
clone_size: -
v_call: TRBV6-1

cdr3_aa: ASSPIVYEQF
clone_size: -
v_call: TRBV28

cdr3_aa: ASSDSFSNQPQH
clone_size: -
v_call: TRBV2

cdr3_aa: ASSISTAGNEKLF
clone_size: -
v_call: TRBV19

cdr3_aa: ASSQGLVGGDTQY
clone_size: -
v_call: TRBV4-1

cdr3_aa: ASSRLGNTEAF
clone_size: -
v_call: TRBV4-2

cdr3_aa: ASSSGGLAGKDGSYNEQF
clone_size: -
v_call: TRBV28

cdr3_aa: ASSQSEGQQETQY
clone_size: -
v_call: TRBV4-2

cdr3_aa: ASSLYPPAGGLGETQY
clone_size: -
v_call: TRBV4-1

cdr3_aa: ASSSRDTTNEKLF
clone_size: -
v_call: TRBV7-9

cdr3_aa: ASSLWGIQGATNEKLF
clone_size: -
v_call: TRBV27

cdr3_aa: ASSLEGGTNEKLF
clone_size: -
v_call: TRBV7-2